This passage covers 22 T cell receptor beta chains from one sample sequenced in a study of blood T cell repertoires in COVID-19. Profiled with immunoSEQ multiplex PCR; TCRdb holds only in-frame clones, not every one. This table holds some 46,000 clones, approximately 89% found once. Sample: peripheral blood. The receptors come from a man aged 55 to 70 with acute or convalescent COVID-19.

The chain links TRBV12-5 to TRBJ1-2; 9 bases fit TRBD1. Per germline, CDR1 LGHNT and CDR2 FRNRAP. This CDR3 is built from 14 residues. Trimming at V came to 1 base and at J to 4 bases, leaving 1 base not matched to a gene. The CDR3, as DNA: TGTGCTAGTGGTTTGGAACAGGGGGCCTATGGCTACACCTTC. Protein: CASGLEQGAYGYTF.

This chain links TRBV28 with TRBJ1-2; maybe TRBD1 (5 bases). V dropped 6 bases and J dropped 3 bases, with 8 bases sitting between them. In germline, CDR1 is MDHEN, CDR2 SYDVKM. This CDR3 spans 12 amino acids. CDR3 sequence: CASSQGDYGYTF. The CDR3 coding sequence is TGTGCCAGCAGCCAGGGTGACTATGGCTACACCTTC.

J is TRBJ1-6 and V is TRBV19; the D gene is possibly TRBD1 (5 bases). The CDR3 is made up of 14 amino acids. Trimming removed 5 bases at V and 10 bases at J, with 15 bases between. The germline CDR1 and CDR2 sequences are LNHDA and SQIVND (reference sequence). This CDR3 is CASSRRDSGSPLHF. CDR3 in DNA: TGTGCCAGTAGTCGCCGGGACTCAGGGTCACCCCTCCACTTT.

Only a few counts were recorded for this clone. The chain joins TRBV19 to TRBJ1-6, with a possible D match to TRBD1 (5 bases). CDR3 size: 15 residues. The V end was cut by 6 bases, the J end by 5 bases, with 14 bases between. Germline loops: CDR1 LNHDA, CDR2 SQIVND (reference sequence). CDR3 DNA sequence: TGTGCCAGTAGGGAATGGGGCAATGATAATTCACCCCTCCACTTT. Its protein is CASREWGNDNSPLHF.

In DNA, the CDR3 is TGTGCCAGCAGGCCCCTACAGGGACTAGCGGGATTCTCTGGGGCCAACGTCCTGACTTTC. Protein sequence: CASRPLQGLAGFSGANVLTF. V usage is TRBV28 and J usage is TRBJ2-6, with 13 bases that match TRBD2. The junction had 11 bases not matched to a gene; V was cut back by 6 bases and J by 0 bases. CDR1 is MDHEN and CDR2 is SYDVKM in the germline V gene. This CDR3 comprises 20 residues.

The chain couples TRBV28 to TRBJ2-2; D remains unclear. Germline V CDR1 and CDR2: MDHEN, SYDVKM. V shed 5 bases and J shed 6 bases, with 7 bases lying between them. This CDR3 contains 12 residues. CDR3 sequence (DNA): TGTGCCAGCAGTCCTCCCGCCGGGGAGCTGTTTTTT. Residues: CASSPPAGELFF.

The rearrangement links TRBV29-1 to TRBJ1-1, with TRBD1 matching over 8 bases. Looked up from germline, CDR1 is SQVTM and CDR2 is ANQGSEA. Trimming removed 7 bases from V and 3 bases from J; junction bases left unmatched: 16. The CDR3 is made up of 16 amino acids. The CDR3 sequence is CSAAPTGDLLDTEAFF. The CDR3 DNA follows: TGCAGCGCCGCCCCGACAGGGGACTTGTTGGACACTGAAGCTTTCTTT.

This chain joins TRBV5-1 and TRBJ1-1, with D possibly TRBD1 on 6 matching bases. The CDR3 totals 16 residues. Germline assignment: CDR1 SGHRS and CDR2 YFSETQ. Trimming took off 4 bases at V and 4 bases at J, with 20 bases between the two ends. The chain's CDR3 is CASSRGVGALGTEAFF. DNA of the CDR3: TGCGCCAGCAGCCGTGGAGTGGGGGCCCTGGGCACTGAAGCTTTCTTT.

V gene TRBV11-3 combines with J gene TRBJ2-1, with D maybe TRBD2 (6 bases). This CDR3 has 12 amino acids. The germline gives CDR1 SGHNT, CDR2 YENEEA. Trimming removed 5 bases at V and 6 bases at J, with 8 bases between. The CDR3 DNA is TGTGCCAGCAGCCGGGACTCCAATGAGCAGTTCTTC. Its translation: CASSRDSNEQFF.

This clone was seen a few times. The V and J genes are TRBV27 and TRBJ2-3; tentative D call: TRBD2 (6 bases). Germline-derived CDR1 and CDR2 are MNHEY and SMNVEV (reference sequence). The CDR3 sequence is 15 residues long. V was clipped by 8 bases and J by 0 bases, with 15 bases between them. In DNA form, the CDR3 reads TGTGCCAGCGCGGGGTCCCATCCTAGCACAGATACGCAGTATTTT. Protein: CASAGSHPSTDTQYF.

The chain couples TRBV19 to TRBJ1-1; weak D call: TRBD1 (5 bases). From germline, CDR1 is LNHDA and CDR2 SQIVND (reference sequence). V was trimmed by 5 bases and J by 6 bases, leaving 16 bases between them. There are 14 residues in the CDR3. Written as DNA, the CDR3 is TGTGCCAGTAGTGATAGGCATGGGGGGGCTGAAGCTTTCTTT. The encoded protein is CASSDRHGGAEAFF.

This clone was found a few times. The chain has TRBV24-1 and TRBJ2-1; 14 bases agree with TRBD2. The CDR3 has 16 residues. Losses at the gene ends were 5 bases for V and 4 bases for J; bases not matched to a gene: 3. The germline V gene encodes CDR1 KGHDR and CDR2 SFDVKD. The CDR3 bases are TGTGCCACCAGTGCCGGGACTAGCGGGAGTTACAATGAGCAGTTCTTC. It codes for CATSAGTSGSYNEQFF.

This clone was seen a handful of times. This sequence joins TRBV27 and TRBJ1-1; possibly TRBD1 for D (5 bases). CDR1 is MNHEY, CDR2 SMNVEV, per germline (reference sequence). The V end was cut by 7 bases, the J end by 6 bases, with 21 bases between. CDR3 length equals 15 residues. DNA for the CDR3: TGTGCCAGCACCCGTTCGAGTGGGGGGTTATCTGAAGCTTTCTTT. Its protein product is CASTRSSGGLSEAFF.

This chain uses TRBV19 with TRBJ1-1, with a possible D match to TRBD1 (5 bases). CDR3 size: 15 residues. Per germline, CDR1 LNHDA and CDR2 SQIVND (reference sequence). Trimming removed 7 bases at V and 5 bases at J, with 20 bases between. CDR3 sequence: CASTQKDNGGTEAFF. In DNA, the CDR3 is TGTGCCAGTACCCAAAAGGACAACGGGGGTACTGAAGCTTTCTTT.

The CDR3 bases are TGTGCCAGCAGTTACGGACAGAAGAACACTGAAGCTTTCTTT. Translating gives CASSYGQKNTEAFF. The chain combines TRBV6-5 with TRBJ1-1, with D possibly being TRBD1 (6 bases). V was shortened by 2 bases and J by 1 base, with 8 bases between the two germline ends. CDR1 is MNHEY, CDR2 SVGAGI, per germline. CDR3 length: 14 residues.

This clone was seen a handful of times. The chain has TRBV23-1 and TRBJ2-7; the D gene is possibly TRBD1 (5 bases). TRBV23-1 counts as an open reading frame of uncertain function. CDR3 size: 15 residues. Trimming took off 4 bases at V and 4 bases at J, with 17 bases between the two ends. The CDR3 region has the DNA TGCGCCAGCAGTCCTTCGACAGAGACCGAATACGAGCAGTACTTC. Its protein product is CASSPSTETEYEQYF.

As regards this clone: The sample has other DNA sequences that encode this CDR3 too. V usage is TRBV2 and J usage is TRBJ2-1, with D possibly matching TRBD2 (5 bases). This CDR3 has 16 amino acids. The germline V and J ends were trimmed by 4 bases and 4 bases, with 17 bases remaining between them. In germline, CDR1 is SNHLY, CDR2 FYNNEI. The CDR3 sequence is CASSGVQRPQYNEQFF. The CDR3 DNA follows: TGTGCCAGCAGTGGGGTTCAGCGGCCACAATACAATGAGCAGTTCTTC.

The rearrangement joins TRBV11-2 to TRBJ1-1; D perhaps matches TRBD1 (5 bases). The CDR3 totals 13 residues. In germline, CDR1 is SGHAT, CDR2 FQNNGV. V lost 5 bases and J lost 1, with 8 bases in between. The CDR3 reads CASSADRNTEAFF. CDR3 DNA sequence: TGTGCCAGCAGCGCAGACAGGAACACTGAAGCTTTCTTT. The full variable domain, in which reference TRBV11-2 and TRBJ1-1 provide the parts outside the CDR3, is EAGVAQSPRYKIIEKRQSVAFWCNPISGHATLYWYQQILGQGPKLLIQFQNNGVVDDSQLPKDRFSAERLKGVDSTLKIQPAKLEDSAVYLCASSADRNTEAFFGQGTRLTVV.

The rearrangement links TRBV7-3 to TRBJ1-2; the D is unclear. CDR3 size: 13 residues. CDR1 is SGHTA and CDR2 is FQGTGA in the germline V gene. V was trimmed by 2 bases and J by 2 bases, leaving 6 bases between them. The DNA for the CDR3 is TGTGCCAGCAGCTTAGATCAGAACTATGGCTACACCTTC. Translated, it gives CASSLDQNYGYTF.

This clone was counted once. This CDR3 is CAYGRDRRKTSGSRTDTQYF. In DNA, the CDR3 is TGTGCCTACGGCCGGGACAGGAGGAAGACTAGCGGGAGTCGGACAGATACGCAGTATTTT. The rearrangement joins TRBV30 to TRBJ2-3; 12 bases agree with TRBD2. There are 20 residues in the CDR3. The J segment lost 3 bases and the V segment lost 7 bases, leaving 23 bases of the junction unmatched. Germline V gene sequence: CDR1 GTSNPN, CDR2 SVGIG (reference sequence).

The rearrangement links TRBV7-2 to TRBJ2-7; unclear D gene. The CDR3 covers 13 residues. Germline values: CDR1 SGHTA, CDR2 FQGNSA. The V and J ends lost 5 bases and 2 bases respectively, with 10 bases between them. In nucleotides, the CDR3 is TGTGCCAGCAGCCCCGGTATAGCCTACGAGCAGTACTTC. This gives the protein CASSPGIAYEQYF. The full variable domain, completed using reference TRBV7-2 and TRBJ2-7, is GAGVSQSPSNKVTEKGKDVELRCDPISGHTALYWYRQSLGQGLEFLIYFQGNSAPDKSGLPSDRFSAERTGGSVSTLTIQRTQQEDSAVYLCASSPGIAYEQYFGPGTRLTVT.

The CDR3: CASRFSSGTADTQYF. CDR3 in DNA: TGTGCCAGCAGGTTTTCTAGCGGGACCGCAGATACGCAGTATTTT. V gene TRBV28 combines with J gene TRBJ2-3, with 9 bases lining up with TRBD2. The J segment lost 4 bases and the V segment lost 6 bases, leaving 8 bases of the junction unmatched. The CDR3 has 15 residues. The V gene's germline CDR1 is MDHEN and CDR2 SYDVKM.